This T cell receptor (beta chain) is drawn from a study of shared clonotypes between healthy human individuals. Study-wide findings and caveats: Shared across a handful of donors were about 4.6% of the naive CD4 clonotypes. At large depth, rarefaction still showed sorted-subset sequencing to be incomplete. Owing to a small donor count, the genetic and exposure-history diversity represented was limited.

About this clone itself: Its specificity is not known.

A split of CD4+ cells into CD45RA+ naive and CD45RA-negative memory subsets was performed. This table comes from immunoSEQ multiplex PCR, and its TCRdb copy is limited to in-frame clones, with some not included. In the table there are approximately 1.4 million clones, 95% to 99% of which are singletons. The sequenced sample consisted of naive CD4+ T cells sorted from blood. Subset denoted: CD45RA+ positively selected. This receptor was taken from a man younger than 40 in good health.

As DNA, the CDR3 is TGTGCCAGCGGGGTTTCGGGTCAGCCCCAGCATTTT. Its protein product is CASGVSGQPQHF. The chain is built from TRBV11-3 and TRBJ1-5; D ambiguous. The CDR3 contains 12 residues. Germline lookup yields CDR1 SGHNT and CDR2 YENEEA. Deletions cut 8 bases from V and 6 bases from J, with 11 bases between.